The clone carrying this TCR beta chain was observed a handful of times. The antigen is unknown. The CDR3 contains 17 residues. Germline lookup yields CDR1 SNHLY and CDR2 FYNNEI. Deletions cut 6 bases from V and 0 bases from J, with 20 bases between. The entry originates in a study of T cells in Graves' hyperthyroidism and ophthalmopathy. Study findings and constraints: The model forecast ophthalmopathy, anticipating it by a median around 6.9 months before onset. Blood also carried most thyroid clonotypes expanded above 0.001.

Amplified regions were TCR beta CDR3 sequences from RNA transcripts. Primed by the HTBI set, a first-round RT-PCR was run on the TCR CDR3. TCRdb re-called the multiplex PCR reads through MiXCR, storing one row per CDR3 protein. The sample shows just over 550,000 distinct CDR3 sequences, under 60% of them seen only once. Graves' hyperthyroidism qualified as stable when ophthalmopathy did not progress within 18 months. The patients, who ranged from 18 to 65 in age, presented with newly diagnosed hyperthyroidism lasting under 2 months. The V and J genes are TRBV2 and TRBJ1-1; tentatively, D is TRBD1 (6 bases). Input material: peripheral blood or thyroid tissue (not recorded which). This clonotype originated in a woman under 30 with Graves' hyperthyroidism. CDR3 loop: CASSLVLGGEMNTEAFF. DNA of the CDR3: TGTGCCAGCAGCTTAGTGCTCGGGGGCGAAATGAACACTGAAGCTTTCTTT.